The 8 T cell receptor beta chains in this list originate from one sample, sequenced in a study of T cell responses to AZD1222 COVID-19 vaccine listed by TCRdb under 2021. The meaning of the sample's time point label: baseline before first vaccination. Library preparation was by the immunoSEQ multiplex PCR assay. This immuneACCESS table, as held by TCRdb, lists in-frame sequences with V and J called but not all clones. Of the missing ones, under half trace to an unresolved V gene in checked studies; the others have no known cause. The sample table records 170,000 or so clones; 87% of these occur just once. 2% to 3% of the sample is in the top ten clones. Material: peripheral blood, obtained on day 0 of AZD1222 vaccination. The source of these receptors is an adult in good health.

This chain connects TRBV5-1 to TRBJ1-3; TRBD1 matches 7 bases. This CDR3 region has 15 residues. CDR1 and CDR2 (germline): SGHRS, YFSETQ. Trimming removed 4 bases from V and 1 base from J; junction bases left unmatched: 5. The CDR3 bases are TGCGCCAGCAGCGAAGGGACAGATTCTGGAAACACCATATATTTT. Protein sequence: CASSEGTDSGNTIYF.

The chain carries TRBV30 and TRBJ2-7, with 13 bases fitting TRBD2. CDR1 and CDR2 from the germline V gene are GTSNPN and SVGIG (reference sequence). Losses at the gene ends were 7 bases for V and 4 bases for J; bases not matched to a gene: 4. The CDR3 totals 13 residues. The CDR3 loop is CAYRTSGRYEQYF. DNA for the CDR3: TGTGCCTACCGGACTAGCGGGAGATACGAGCAGTACTTC.

The chain recombines TRBV25-1 with TRBJ2-3; possibly TRBD1 for D (6 bases). This CDR3 region has 14 residues. Germline V CDR1 and CDR2: MGHDK, SYGVNS. V gave up 8 bases and J gave up 5 bases, with 17 bases separating them. For the CDR3, the DNA is TGTGCCAGCCGATTGACAGGAAAGGGAGATACGCAGTATTTT. Translating gives CASRLTGKGDTQYF.

The chain couples TRBV7-2 to TRBJ2-7; D is unresolved. The CDR3 loop spans 11 amino acids. Germline assignment: CDR1 SGHTA and CDR2 FQGNSA. V was trimmed by 6 bases and J by 3 bases, leaving 6 bases between them. CDR3 coding DNA: TGTGCCAGCAGTTGGGACTACGAGCAGTACTTC. The encoded protein is CASSWDYEQYF.

This chain uses TRBV30 with TRBJ1-5; D is uncertain. Germline assignment: CDR1 GTSNPN and CDR2 SVGIG (reference sequence). Trimming removed 2 bases at V and 4 bases at J, with 9 bases between. The CDR3 sequence is 13 residues long. CDR3 sequence reads: CAWSTAQNQPQHF. In nucleotides, the CDR3 is TGTGCCTGGAGTACAGCCCAGAATCAGCCCCAGCATTTT.

V is TRBV18 and J is TRBJ1-6; TRBD1 aligns across 8 bases. This CDR3 has 22 amino acids. The V and J ends lost 4 bases and 4 bases, in that order; junction bases with no gene match: 24. Per germline, CDR1 KGHSH and CDR2 LQKENI. CDR3 amino acids: CASSLTIPSVSGTGSYNSPLHF. The CDR3, as DNA: TGTGCCAGCTCACTCACCATCCCTTCCGTTTCCGGGACAGGTTCTTATAATTCACCCCTCCACTTT.

V gene TRBV7-9 combines with J gene TRBJ2-7, with D maybe TRBD1 (5 bases). From germline, CDR1 is SEHNR and CDR2 FQNEAQ (reference sequence). The V end was cut by 7 bases, the J end by 0 bases, with 10 bases between. This CDR3 spans 13 amino acids. CDR3 amino acids: CASTDSFSYEQYF. Here the CDR3 DNA reads TGTGCCAGCACCGACAGTTTCTCCTACGAGCAGTACTTC.

V usage is TRBV19 and J usage is TRBJ2-7; D uncertain. Germline CDR1 is LNHDA and CDR2 is SQIVND (reference sequence). The germline V and J ends were trimmed by 6 bases and 0 bases, with 12 bases remaining between them. CDR3 length: 14 residues. CDR3 in DNA: TGTGCCAGTAGAGAGACGGGCCGCTCCTACGAGCAGTACTTC. This codes for CASRETGRSYEQYF.